This passage covers 31 T cell receptor beta chains from one sample sequenced in a study of T cells after yellow fever vaccination. TCRdb analysed the 5' RACE reads with MiXCR anew, one entry per CDR3 protein. Here the sample spans a few hundred thousand distinct CDR3 sequences, less than 20% being singletons. This sample comprised PBMCs, obtained more than 4 days after the first yellow fever vaccination. These receptors all stem from a man younger than 35 who received the YFV17D yellow fever vaccine.

The chain carries TRBV6-5 and TRBJ1-1; a possible D gene is TRBD1 (6 bases). This CDR3 has 18 residues. Trimming took off 5 bases at V and 2 bases at J, with 24 bases between the two ends. Germline CDR1 and CDR2: MNHEY and SVGAGI. CDR3 loop: CASSNLDLRTATNTEAFF. CDR3 sequence (DNA): TGTGCCAGCAGTAACCTGGACCTACGGACAGCCACTAACACTGAAGCTTTCTTT.

This clonotype turned up a few times. The chain uses TRBV20-1 and TRBJ1-5; no firm D call. The CDR3 length is 15 residues. CDR1 and CDR2 from the germline V gene are DFQATT and SNEGSKA (reference sequence). Trimming stripped 5 bases from V and 7 bases from J, with 21 bases between. The CDR3 protein is CSASPTANIKQPQHF. CDR3 sequence (DNA): TGCAGTGCTTCTCCTACAGCAAACATTAAACAGCCCCAGCATTTT.

The V gene is TRBV15, the J gene TRBJ2-1, with a weak D call TRBD2 (6 bases). V dropped 9 bases and J dropped 3 bases, with 18 bases sitting between them. The germline gives CDR1 LNHNV, CDR2 YYDKDF (reference sequence). The CDR3 loop spans 15 amino acids. CDR3 residues: CATGRGYGNYNEQFF. The CDR3 region has the DNA TGTGCCACAGGTCGGGGGTATGGAAACTACAATGAGCAGTTCTTC.

This clonotype has only a few counts. The chain employs TRBV5-6 and TRBJ1-5; possible D gene TRBD1, 6 bases. V was pared by 2 bases and J by 0 bases, with 12 bases between. Germline CDR1 and CDR2: SGHDT and YYEEEE. The CDR3 is made up of 16 amino acids. The CDR3 bases are TGTGCCAGCAGCTTCCGACAGGCCCTTAGCAATCAGCCCCAGCATTTT. Residues: CASSFRQALSNQPQHF.

V is TRBV7-9 and J is TRBJ2-4, with D uncertain. Trimming removed 1 base from V and 0 bases from J, with 7 bases in between. The germline V gene has CDR1 SEHNR and CDR2 FQNEAQ (reference sequence). This CDR3 has 15 amino acids. The DNA for the CDR3 is TGTGCCAGCAGCTTAGGTCCCCTAGCCAAAAACATTCAGTACTTC. The encoded protein is CASSLGPLAKNIQYF.

The chain recombines TRBV18 with TRBJ1-6; 7 bases line up with TRBD1. The CDR3 length is 16 residues. The ends lost 1 base at V and 0 bases at J; junction bases unmatched: 0. Per the germline V gene, CDR1 is KGHSH and CDR2 is LQKENI. CDR3 DNA: TGTGCCAGCTCACCACGGACAGGCTCCTATAATTCACCCCTCCACTTT. Translating it yields CASSPRTGSYNSPLHF.

This sequence joins TRBV7-2 and TRBJ1-5, with D possibly TRBD1 on 5 matching bases. Germline V gene lookup returns CDR1 SGHTA and CDR2 FQGNSA. This CDR3 spans 17 amino acids. The V end lost 0 bases, the J end lost 0 bases, and 12 bases lay between the germline ends. Here the CDR3 DNA reads TGTGCCAGCAGCTTAGCCTTTGACAGTAATAGCAATCAGCCCCAGCATTTT. Amino acid sequence: CASSLAFDSNSNQPQHF. Based on the CDR3 plus reference TRBV7-2 and TRBJ1-5, the full variable domain is GAGVSQSPSNKVTEKGKDVELRCDPISGHTALYWYRQSLGQGLEFLIYFQGNSAPDKSGLPSDRFSAERTGGSVSTLTIQRTQQEDSAVYLCASSLAFDSNSNQPQHFGDGTRLSIL.

The chain is built from TRBV27 and TRBJ2-7; 7 nucleotides line up with TRBD1. CDR1 is MNHEY and CDR2 is SMNVEV in the germline V gene (reference sequence). V shed 2 bases, J shed 4 bases, and the junction held 14 bases outside the gene matches. The CDR3 loop spans 17 amino acids. The CDR3 nucleotides read TGTGCCAGCAGTTTACGCCCCCCCGGGACAGACCATTACGAGCAGTACTTC. This translates into CASSLRPPGTDHYEQYF.

This clonotype was observed a handful of times. The chain combines TRBV4-3 with TRBJ1-4; no clear D gene. The CDR3 totals 14 residues. The germline V gene has CDR1 LGHNA and CDR2 YSLEER. The V end was cut by 3 bases, the J end by 3 bases, with 8 bases between. The CDR3 sequence: CASSHQQSNEKLFF. In nucleotides, the CDR3 is TGCGCCAGCAGCCACCAACAGTCTAATGAAAAACTGTTTTTT.

This clonotype was counted only a few times. The rearrangement uses TRBV6-2 or TRBV6-3 and TRBJ2-5, with TRBD1 matching 7 bases. The CDR3 runs to 13 residues. CDR1 and CDR2 from the germline V gene are MNHEY and SVGEGT. The trim removed 7 bases at V and 2 bases at J, leaving 4 bases unmatched. CDR3 nucleotide sequence: TGTGCCAGCAACCGGGACAGTCAAGAGACCCAGTACTTC. Translated: CASNRDSQETQYF.

The sample holds many counts of this clonotype. The chain employs TRBV5-1 and TRBJ2-7; a weak D match, TRBD1 (6 bases). This CDR3 is built from 13 residues. The V end was cut by 7 bases, the J end by 7 bases, with 18 bases between. The germline V gene has CDR1 SGHRS and CDR2 YFSETQ. The chain's CDR3 is CASGRDTMSEQYV. The CDR3 DNA sequence: TGCGCCAGCGGCCGGGACACCATGTCTGAGCAGTACGTC.

This clonotype was detected ten times or more. The chain links TRBV12-3 or TRBV12-4 to TRBJ2-7; unclear D gene. V was pared by 6 bases and J by 6 bases, with 15 bases between. The CDR3 is 13 residues long. This CDR3 is CASSNLLAAEQYF. The CDR3 nucleotides read TGTGCCAGCAGCAACCTGCTGGCAGCCGAGCAGTACTTC.

The chain joins TRBV18 to TRBJ2-3; D remains unclear. V shed 3 bases and J shed 2 bases, with 6 bases lying between them. Looked up from germline, CDR1 is KGHSH and CDR2 is LQKENI. The length of the CDR3 is 13 residues. This CDR3 reads CASSPLVTDTQYF. The CDR3 bases are TGTGCCAGCTCACCTCTAGTCACAGATACGCAGTATTTT.

The chain uses TRBV7-2 and TRBJ2-7, with TRBD1 as a possible D gene (6 bases). The CDR3 is 14 residues long. The V gene's germline CDR1 is SGHTA and CDR2 FQGNSA. The V and J ends lost 5 bases and 3 bases respectively, with 14 bases between them. The CDR3 reads CASSPQGHNYEQYF. The CDR3 DNA follows: TGTGCCAGCAGCCCACAGGGACATAACTACGAGCAGTACTTC.

A few counts support this clonotype. The chain recombines TRBV18 with TRBJ1-6, with TRBD1 identical over 9 bases. In germline, CDR1 is KGHSH, CDR2 LQKENI. The CDR3 runs to 17 residues. Unmatched junction bases numbered 10, after V lost 3 bases and J lost 7 bases. CDR3 amino acids: CASSPGQGMVRNSPLHF. The CDR3 coding sequence is TGTGCCAGCTCACCGGGACAGGGCATGGTCCGGAATTCACCCCTCCACTTT.

This clonotype has ten or more counts. The rearrangement uses TRBV25-1 and TRBJ2-1, with D perhaps matching TRBD1 (7 bases). This CDR3 has 17 amino acids. Deletions cut 6 bases from V and 8 bases from J, with 26 bases between. In germline, CDR1 is MGHDK, CDR2 SYGVNS. CDR3 in amino acids: CASREGMGDRQGDEQFF. The CDR3 DNA reads TGTGCCAGCAGGGAGGGGATGGGGGACAGACAAGGTGATGAGCAGTTCTTC. Supplemented by reference TRBV25-1 and TRBJ2-1, the full variable domain reads EADIYQTPRYLVIGTGKKITLECSQTMGHDKMYWYQQDPGMELHLIHYSYGVNSTEKGDLSSESTVSRIRTEHFPLTLESARPSHTSQYLCASREGMGDRQGDEQFFGPGTRLTVL.

The chain links TRBV28 to TRBJ2-5, with D possibly being TRBD1 (5 bases). Trimming removed 3 bases from V and 1 base from J, with 15 bases in between. CDR1 MDHEN and CDR2 SYDVKM come from the germline V gene. The CDR3 spans 16 residues. The CDR3 DNA reads as TGTGCCAGCAGTTTCCCGGGTGGGGCAGTCCAAGAGACCCAGTACTTC. This gives the protein CASSFPGGAVQETQYF.

V usage is TRBV9 and J usage is TRBJ2-3, with 7 bases identical to TRBD2. The CDR3 totals 16 residues. V lost 0 bases and J lost 4; bases outside the gene matches: 8. The germline V gene encodes CDR1 SGDLS and CDR2 YYNGEE. The CDR3: CASSVGLASGADTQYF. CDR3 in DNA: TGTGCCAGCAGCGTAGGTTTGGCTAGCGGTGCAGATACGCAGTATTTT. Using reference TRBV9 and TRBJ2-3 for the parts outside the CDR3, the full variable domain is DSGVTQTPKHLITATGQRVTLRCSPRSGDLSVYWYQQSLDQGLQFLIQYYNGEERAKGNILERFSAQQFPDLHSELNLSSLELGDSALYFCASSVGLASGADTQYFGPGTRLTVL.

This clonotype was observed a few times. V and J are TRBV7-9 and TRBJ1-6; no clear D. V lost 4 bases and J 2 bases, leaving 12 bases between the germline ends. The CDR3 is made up of 16 amino acids. CDR1 is SEHNR, CDR2 FQNEAQ, per germline (reference sequence). The chain's CDR3 is CASSSEPGAYNSPLHF. The CDR3 nucleotides read TGTGCCAGCAGCTCGGAACCTGGCGCCTATAATTCACCCCTCCACTTT.

Many counts were recorded for this clonotype. V usage is TRBV7-6 and J usage is TRBJ2-1, with 7 bases that match TRBD2. This CDR3 is 16 amino acids long. Losses at the gene ends were 2 bases for V and 0 bases for J; bases not matched to a gene: 4. Germline CDR1 reads SGHVS; CDR2 reads FNYEAQ. CDR3 sequence reads: CASSLRRGVSYNEQFF. The CDR3 DNA follows: TGTGCCAGCAGCTTAAGACGGGGGGTCTCCTACAATGAGCAGTTCTTC. The full variable domain, in which reference TRBV7-6 and TRBJ2-1 provide the parts outside the CDR3, is GAGVSQSPRYKVTKRGQDVALRCDPISGHVSLYWYRQALGQGPEFLTYFNYEAQQDKSGLPNDRFSAERPEGSISTLTIQRTEQRDSAMYRCASSLRRGVSYNEQFFGPGTRLTVL.

The chain uses TRBV7-9 and TRBJ1-1, with D hard to call. Looked up from germline, CDR1 is SEHNR and CDR2 is FQNEAQ (reference sequence). The length of the CDR3 is 15 residues. The V end was cut by 1 base, the J end by 0 bases, with 9 bases between. CDR3 residues: CASSLVALMNTEAFF. In DNA form, the CDR3 reads TGTGCCAGCAGCTTAGTCGCCCTGATGAACACTGAAGCTTTCTTT.

This chain uses TRBV7-9 with TRBJ2-4; the match to TRBD1 covers 9 bases. Per germline, CDR1 SEHNR and CDR2 FQNEAQ (reference sequence). The CDR3 contains 14 residues. The V gene end was trimmed by 4 bases and the J gene end by 8 bases; junction bases not matched to a gene: 6. The CDR3 sequence is CASSSGQGADIQYF. In nucleotides, the CDR3 is TGTGCCAGCAGCTCGGGACAGGGCGCCGACATTCAGTACTTC.

This clonotype showed up just a few times. V is TRBV7-2 and J is TRBJ2-7; possible D gene TRBD1, 6 bases. The V gene's germline CDR1 is SGHTA and CDR2 FQGNSA. V was shortened by 5 bases and J by 3 bases, with 14 bases between the two germline ends. The CDR3 has 14 residues. The CDR3 bases are TGTGCCAGCAGCAGGGGGACGGGCCTCTACGAGCAGTACGTC. Its protein is CASSRGTGLYEQYV.

The chain employs TRBV20-1 and TRBJ2-1; TRBD2 agrees at 10 bases. The CDR3 loop spans 14 amino acids. With V trimmed by 3 bases and J by 9 bases, 8 bases remained unmatched. Germline assignment: CDR1 DFQATT and CDR2 SNEGSKA (reference sequence). CDR3 coding DNA: TGCAGTGCTAGTCTGGCTAGCGGGGGAAGTGAGCAGTTCTTC. Amino acid sequence: CSASLASGGSEQFF.

Points on this clonotype: An end of the junction differs from the germline gene, which may be a read error. The chain has TRBV27 and TRBJ1-5; perhaps TRBD1 as D (5 bases). From germline, CDR1 is MNHEY and CDR2 SMNVEV (reference sequence). The CDR3 consists of 15 residues. In DNA, the CDR3 is TGTGCCAGCAGTTTCAACTCAGGGAATAATCAGCCCCATCATTTT. It encodes CASSFNSGNNQPHHF.

This chain connects TRBV3-1 to TRBJ1-5, with TRBD1 as a possible D gene (5 bases). The CDR3 is 13 residues long. CDR1 is LGHDT, CDR2 YNNKEL, per germline (reference sequence). With 0 bases removed from V and 12 bases from J, the gap between germline ends came to 12 bases. The CDR3 coding sequence is TGTGCCAGCAGCCAAGATCTAAGGGGAGGCCAGCATTTT. It is translated as CASSQDLRGGQHF.

This clonotype appeared a few times. The V gene is TRBV5-1, the J gene TRBJ2-5; weak D call: TRBD2 (6 bases). This CDR3 is 16 amino acids long. Trimming stripped 2 bases from V and 3 bases from J, with 17 bases between. The germline V gene has CDR1 SGHRS and CDR2 YFSETQ. CDR3 bases: TGCGCCAGCAGCTTTGGGTTGGGGGACTCAGAAGAGACCCAGTACTTC. Its protein product is CASSFGLGDSEETQYF. The entire variable domain, with the rest obtained from reference TRBV5-1 and TRBJ2-5, is as follows: KAGVTQTPRYLIKTRGQQVTLSCSPISGHRSVSWYQQTPGQGLQFLFEYFSETQRNKGNFPGRFSGRQFSNSRSEMNVSTLELGDSALYLCASSFGLGDSEETQYFGPGTRLLVL.

The chain joins TRBV5-4 to TRBJ2-6; D is unresolved. CDR1 and CDR2 from the germline V gene are SGHNT and YYREEE (reference sequence). CDR3 length: 16 amino acids. V was clipped by 1 base and J by 3 bases, with 11 bases between them. The CDR3 DNA sequence: TGTGCCAGCAGCTTGTTACGTTCGGGTGGGGCCAACGTCCTGACTTTC. Amino acids: CASSLLRSGGANVLTF.

This clonotype was found a few times. The rearrangement links TRBV7-9 to TRBJ1-1; 8 nucleotides agree with TRBD1. V lost 1 base and J lost 4; bases outside the gene matches: 5. CDR1 and CDR2 from the germline V gene are SEHNR and FQNEAQ (reference sequence). CDR3 length: 15 amino acids. The CDR3, as DNA: TGTGCCAGCAGCTTAGGACAGGGGCAGGGCACTGAAGCTTTCTTT. It yields the protein CASSLGQGQGTEAFF.

This chain uses TRBV6-1 with TRBJ2-3; unclear D gene. CDR3 size: 13 residues. Trimming left V 0 bases short and J 5 bases short, with 6 bases between. Germline assignment: CDR1 MNHNS and CDR2 SASEGT. The CDR3 loop reads CASSEAKIDTQYF. The DNA of the CDR3 is TGTGCCAGCAGTGAAGCGAAGATAGATACGCAGTATTTT.

The chain's CDR3 is CASSQDLGTAAYGYTF. CDR3 sequence (DNA): TGCGCCAGCAGCCAAGATTTAGGTACTGCCGCCTATGGCTACACCTTC. The gene calls are TRBV4-3 and TRBJ1-2, with no clear D. Trimming removed 0 bases from V and 4 bases from J, with 15 bases in between. Germline CDR1 and CDR2: LGHNA and YSLEER. The CDR3 is 16 amino acids.